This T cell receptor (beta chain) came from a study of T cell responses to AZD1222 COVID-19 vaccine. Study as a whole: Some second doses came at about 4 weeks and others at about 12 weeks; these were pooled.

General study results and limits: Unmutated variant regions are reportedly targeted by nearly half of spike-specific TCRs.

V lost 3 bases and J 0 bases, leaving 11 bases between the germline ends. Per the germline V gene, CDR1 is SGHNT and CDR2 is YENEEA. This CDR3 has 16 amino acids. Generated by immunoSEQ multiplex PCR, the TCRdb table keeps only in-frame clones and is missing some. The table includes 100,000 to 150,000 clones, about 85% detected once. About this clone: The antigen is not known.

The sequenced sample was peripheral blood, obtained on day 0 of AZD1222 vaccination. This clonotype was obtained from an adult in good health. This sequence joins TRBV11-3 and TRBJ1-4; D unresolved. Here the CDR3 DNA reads TGTGCCAGCAGCTTGGGCGGGTCATCAACTAATGAAAAACTGTTTTTT. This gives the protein CASSLGGSSTNEKLFF. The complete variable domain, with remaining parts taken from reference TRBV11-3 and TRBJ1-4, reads EAGVVQSPRYKIIEKKQPVAFWCNPISGHNTLYWYLQNLGQGPELLIRYENEEAVDDSQLPKDRFSAERLKGVDSTLKIQPAELGDSAVYLCASSLGGSSTNEKLFFGSGTQLSVL.